This T cell receptor beta chain was found in a study of early T cells in non-severe SARS-CoV-2 infection. Study-level results: CD4 and private specificities were missed by VDJdb matching, which favored anti-spike CD8 responses.

This clonotype was found a few times. Its antigen is unidentified. V lost 6 bases, J lost 3 bases, and 7 bases stayed unmatched. Germline values: CDR1 SQVTM, CDR2 ANQGSEA. This CDR3 is 13 amino acids long. The protocol attached unique molecular identifiers to individual cDNA molecules. A single record per CDR3 protein comes from TCRdb applying MiXCR to the 5' RACE reads. The data show approximately 65,000 distinct CDR3 sequences, with about a tenth seen just once and around 6.4% held by the top ten. The origin of this receptor is an adult who was a healthcare worker with PCR-confirmed SARS-CoV-2 infection or an uninfected control (not recorded which). Source material: whole blood. The chain couples TRBV29-1 to TRBJ1-2, with 7 bases lining up with TRBD1. CDR3: CSVAGTDYYGYTF. The DNA of the CDR3 is TGCAGCGTCGCCGGGACAGACTACTATGGCTACACCTTC.